Listed here is a single T cell receptor (beta chain). This sample was taken from a study of blood T cell repertoires in COVID-19. For the study at large: Spain, Italy and the United States supplied samples that represented acute and convalescent COVID-19. PBMCs, B-cell-depleted T cells, or T cells provided the cDNA or gDNA that made up the material.

V lost 1 base to trimming and J lost 0 bases, with 15 bases between them. From germline, CDR1 is SGHAT and CDR2 FQNNGV. There are 18 residues in the CDR3. Only in-frame clones appear in the TCRdb table, and some are missing; sequencing was by immunoSEQ multiplex PCR. The data show tens of thousands of clones, around 89% seen once. The sample taken for sequencing was peripheral blood. V gene TRBV11-2 combines with J gene TRBJ1-4, with a possible D match to TRBD1 (6 bases). The receptor comes from a woman over 75 with acute or convalescent COVID-19. CDR3 coding DNA: TGTGCCAGCAGCTTAGGTGGGACAATGCTTGCAACTAATGAAAAACTGTTTTTT. Residues: CASSLGGTMLATNEKLFF.